The clone carrying this TCR beta chain was seen a handful of times. Its antigen remains unknown. This sample was included in a study of T cells in Graves' hyperthyroidism and ophthalmopathy. Study context: Peripheral blood was taken when the disease was first diagnosed, before any treatment began.

RNA transcripts yielded amplified TCR beta CDR3 regions. Researchers ran a first-round RT-PCR on the TCR CDR3 using the HTBI primer set. A single record per CDR3 protein comes from TCRdb applying MiXCR to the multiplex PCR reads. The sample comprises a few hundred thousand distinct CDR3 sequences, 16% of which are singletons, and around 3.5% rests with the top ten. Exclusion criteria comprised uncontrolled infection, other autoimmune disease, pregnancy or lactation. Regarding the study as a whole: Appearing also in blood were most of the thyroid clonotypes expanded above 0.001.

Material: blood. The TCR sequence derives from a woman between 35 and 50 years old with Graves' ophthalmopathy.

CDR3 protein: CASSATGGEQYF. The DNA for the CDR3 is TGTGCCAGCAGTGCCACAGGGGGCGAGCAGTACTTC. The rearrangement joins TRBV27 to TRBJ2-7; 8 bases agree with TRBD1. V was clipped by 5 bases and J by 6 bases; unmatched bases: 3. The CDR3 covers 12 residues. Germline CDR1 is MNHEY and CDR2 is SMNVEV (reference sequence).